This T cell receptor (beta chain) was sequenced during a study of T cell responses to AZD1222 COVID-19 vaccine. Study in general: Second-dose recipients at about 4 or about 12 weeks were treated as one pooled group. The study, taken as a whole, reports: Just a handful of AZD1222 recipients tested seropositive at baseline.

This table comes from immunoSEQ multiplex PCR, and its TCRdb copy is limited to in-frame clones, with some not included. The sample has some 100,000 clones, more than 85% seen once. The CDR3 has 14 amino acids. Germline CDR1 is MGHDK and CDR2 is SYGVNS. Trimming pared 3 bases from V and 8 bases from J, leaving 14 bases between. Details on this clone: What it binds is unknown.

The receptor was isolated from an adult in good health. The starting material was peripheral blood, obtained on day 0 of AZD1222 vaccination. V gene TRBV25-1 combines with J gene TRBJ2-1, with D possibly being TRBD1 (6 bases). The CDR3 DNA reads TGTGCCAGCAGTGACAGGGGATCTACGTATGAGCAGTTCTTC. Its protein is CASSDRGSTYEQFF.